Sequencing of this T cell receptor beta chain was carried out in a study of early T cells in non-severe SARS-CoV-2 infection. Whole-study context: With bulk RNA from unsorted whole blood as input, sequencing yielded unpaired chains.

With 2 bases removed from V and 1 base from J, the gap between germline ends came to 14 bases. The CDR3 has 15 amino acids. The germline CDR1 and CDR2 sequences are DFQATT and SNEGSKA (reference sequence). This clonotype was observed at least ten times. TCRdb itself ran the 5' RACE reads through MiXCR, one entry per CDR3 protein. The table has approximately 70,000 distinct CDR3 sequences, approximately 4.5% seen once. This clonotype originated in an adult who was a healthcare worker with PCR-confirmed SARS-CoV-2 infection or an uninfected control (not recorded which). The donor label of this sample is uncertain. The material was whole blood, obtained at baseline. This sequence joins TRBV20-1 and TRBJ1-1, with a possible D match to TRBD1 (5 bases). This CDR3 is CSARHLRDGNTEAFF. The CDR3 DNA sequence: TGCAGTGCTAGACACCTCCGGGACGGGAACACTGAAGCTTTCTTT.